This entry lists 12 T cell receptor beta chains sequenced from one sample in a study of identical twins. TCRdb reprocessed the 5' RACE reads with MiXCR, giving one entry per CDR3 protein. The data show 250,000 or so distinct CDR3 sequences, around 8% seen once. The data also belong to a second study, concerning yellow fever vaccine responses in identical twins.

Sample: CD8+ T cells sorted from blood. Receptor source: a woman younger than 30 in good health.

The chain carries TRBV27 and TRBJ2-1; 10 bases map to TRBD2. Unmatched junction bases numbered 8, after V lost 6 bases and J lost 6 bases. From germline, CDR1 is MNHEY and CDR2 SMNVEV (reference sequence). The CDR3 contains 15 residues. The chain's CDR3 is CASRLAGTIVNEQFF. CDR3 coding DNA: TGTGCCAGCAGACTAGCGGGGACTATAGTCAATGAGCAGTTCTTC.

The CDR3 here is CASSHGDNQETQYF. The CDR3 bases are TGTGCCAGCTCCCACGGGGACAACCAAGAGACCCAGTACTTC. V and J are TRBV18 and TRBJ2-5; D possibly corresponds to TRBD1 (6 bases). V gave up 6 bases and J gave up 0 bases, with 11 bases separating them. The CDR3 spans 14 residues. Germline V lookup: CDR1 KGHSH, CDR2 LQKENI.

This clonotype was detected a few times. The chain employs TRBV4-1 and TRBJ2-1, with D hard to call. Germline CDR1 is MGHRA and CDR2 is YSYEKL. The CDR3 contains 15 residues. The V end was cut by 0 bases, the J end by 4 bases, with 10 bases between. CDR3 region: CASSQDRQLYNEQFF. The CDR3 DNA sequence: TGCGCCAGCAGCCAAGATCGTCAGCTTTACAATGAGCAGTTCTTC.

This chain joins TRBV19 and TRBJ2-7; 9 nucleotides agree with TRBD1. Germline V gene sequence: CDR1 LNHDA, CDR2 SQIVND (reference sequence). The CDR3 loop spans 15 amino acids. The V segment lost 5 bases and the J segment 5 bases; nucleotides outside the gene matches: 10. The chain's CDR3 is CASSPTGGAGHEQYF. CDR3 nucleotides: TGTGCCAGTAGTCCCACAGGGGGCGCTGGGCACGAGCAGTACTTC.

At least ten counts were recorded for this clonotype. The rearrangement links TRBV7-9 to TRBJ1-2; D might be TRBD1 (6 bases). The CDR3 sequence is 16 residues long. Germline V gene sequence: CDR1 SEHNR, CDR2 FQNEAQ (reference sequence). The V end lost 3 bases, the J end lost 1 base, and 15 bases lay between the germline ends. The CDR3 nucleotides are TGTGCCAGCAGCTTGGAAGGACAGAACCTTAACTATGGCTACACCTTC. This codes for CASSLEGQNLNYGYTF.

Comment on this clonotype: It may be a read error: a sequence one base away is much more abundant. The chain carries TRBV28 and TRBJ2-7, with D unclear. V was clipped by 8 bases and J by 4 bases, with 15 bases between them. The CDR3 covers 13 residues. Germline lookup yields CDR1 MDHEN and CDR2 SYDVKM. CDR3 residues: CASSVAIGYEQYF. DNA of the CDR3: TGTGCCAGCTCTGTGGCTATCGGGTACGAGCAGTACTTC.

This clonotype occurred many times. DNA for the CDR3: TGTGCCAGCAGCTTAGTGGCAGGGGCTGAAGCTTTCTTT. The encoded protein is CASSLVAGAEAFF. V usage is TRBV11-2 and J usage is TRBJ1-1, with D possibly matching TRBD1 (6 bases). From germline, CDR1 is SGHAT and CDR2 FQNNGV. This CDR3 spans 13 amino acids. V lost 1 base and J 6 bases, leaving 9 bases between the germline ends.

The table lists this clonotype with a few counts. V and J are TRBV4-1 and TRBJ2-3; no definite D call. The germline gives CDR1 MGHRA, CDR2 YSYEKL. Trimming removed 1 base at V and 0 bases at J, with 11 bases between. The length of the CDR3 is 16 residues. DNA of the CDR3: TGCGCCAGCAGCCAAGTTAGGTCTACTAGCACAGATACGCAGTATTTT. This gives the protein CASSQVRSTSTDTQYF.

About this clonotype: With a much larger clone just one base away, this may be a read error. CDR3 in DNA: TGTGCCAGCAGTTACCAGGGCGGAATAGCCAAAAACACTCAGTACTTC. Amino acid sequence: CASSYQGGIAKNTQYF. This chain uses TRBV6-2 or TRBV6-3 with TRBJ2-4; maybe TRBD1 (5 bases). The CDR3 length is 16 residues. CDR1 is MNHEY and CDR2 is SVGEGT in the germline V gene.

The V gene is TRBV10-3, the J gene TRBJ2-7; D is perhaps TRBD2 (5 bases). This CDR3 is built from 13 residues. Trimming removed 4 bases from V and 1 base from J, with 8 bases in between. Germline-derived CDR1 and CDR2 are ENHRY and SYGVKD. CDR3 nucleotides: TGTGCCATCAGTGGCGGGCAATCCTACGAGCAGTACTTC. As protein: CAISGGQSYEQYF.

This clonotype was counted ten times or more. The chain has TRBV11-2 and TRBJ2-3, with D perhaps being TRBD1 or TRBD2 (6 bases each). CDR1 is SGHAT and CDR2 is FQNNGV in the germline V gene. The V gene lost 2 bases and the J gene lost 3 bases, with 12 bases spanning the gap. CDR3 length equals 15 residues. CDR3 DNA: TGTGCCAGCAGCTTAATTACGGGGGCGACAGATACGCAGTATTTT. It encodes CASSLITGATDTQYF.

This clonotype has a handful of counts. V is TRBV27 and J is TRBJ2-3; TRBD1 matches at 7 bases. CDR3 size: 19 residues. J lost 7 bases, V lost 2 bases, and 21 bases had no gene match. The germline V gene encodes CDR1 MNHEY and CDR2 SMNVEV (reference sequence). This CDR3 is CASSLMAEPRTGVWNTQYF. The CDR3 bases are TGTGCCAGCAGTTTAATGGCAGAACCGAGGACAGGCGTCTGGAATACGCAGTATTTT.